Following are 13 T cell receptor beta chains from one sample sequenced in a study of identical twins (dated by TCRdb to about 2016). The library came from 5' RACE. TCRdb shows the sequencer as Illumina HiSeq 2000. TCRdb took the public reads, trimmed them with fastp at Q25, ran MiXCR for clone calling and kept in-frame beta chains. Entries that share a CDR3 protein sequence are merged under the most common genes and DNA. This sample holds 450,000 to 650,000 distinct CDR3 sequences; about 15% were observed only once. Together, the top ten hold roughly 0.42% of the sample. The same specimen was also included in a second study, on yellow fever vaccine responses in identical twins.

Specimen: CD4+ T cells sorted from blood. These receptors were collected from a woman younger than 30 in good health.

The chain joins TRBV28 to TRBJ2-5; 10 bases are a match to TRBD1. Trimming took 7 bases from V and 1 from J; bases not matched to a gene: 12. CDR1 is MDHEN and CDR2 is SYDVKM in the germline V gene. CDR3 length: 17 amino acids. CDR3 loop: CASTTLRDRGVQETQYF. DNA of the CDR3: TGTGCCAGCACCACACTAAGGGACAGGGGAGTCCAAGAGACCCAGTACTTC.

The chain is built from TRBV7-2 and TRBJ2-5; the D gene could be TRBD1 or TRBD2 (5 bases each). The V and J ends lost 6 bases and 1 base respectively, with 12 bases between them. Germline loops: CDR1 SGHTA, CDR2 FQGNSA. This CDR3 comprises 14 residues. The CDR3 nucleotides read TGTGCCAGCAGGTTGGGACCCGTCCAAGAGACCCAGTACTTC. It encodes CASRLGPVQETQYF.

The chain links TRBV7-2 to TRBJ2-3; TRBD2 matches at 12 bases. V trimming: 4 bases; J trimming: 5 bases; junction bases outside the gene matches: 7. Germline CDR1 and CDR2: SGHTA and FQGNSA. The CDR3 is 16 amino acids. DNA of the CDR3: TGTGCCAGCAGCTCTCGACTAGCGGGAGAGAGAGATACGCAGTATTTT. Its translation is CASSSRLAGERDTQYF.

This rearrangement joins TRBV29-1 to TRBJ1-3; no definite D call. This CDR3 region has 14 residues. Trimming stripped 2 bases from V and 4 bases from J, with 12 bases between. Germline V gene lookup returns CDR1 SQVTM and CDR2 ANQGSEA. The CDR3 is CSVEMGPGGNTIYF. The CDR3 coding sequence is TGCAGCGTTGAAATGGGCCCGGGAGGAAACACCATATATTTT.

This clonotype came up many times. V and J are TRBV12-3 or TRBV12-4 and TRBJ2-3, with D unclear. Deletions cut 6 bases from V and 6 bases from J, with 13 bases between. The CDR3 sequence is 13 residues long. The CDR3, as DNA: TGTGCCAGCAGCCCCTCGGCGCGCGATACGCAGTATTTT. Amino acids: CASSPSARDTQYF.

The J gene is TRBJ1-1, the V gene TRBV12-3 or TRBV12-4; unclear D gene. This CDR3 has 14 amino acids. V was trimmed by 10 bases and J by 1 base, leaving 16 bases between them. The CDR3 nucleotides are TGTGCCACCAAATTCGGGCGGAGGAACACTGAAGCTTTCTTT. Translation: CATKFGRRNTEAFF.

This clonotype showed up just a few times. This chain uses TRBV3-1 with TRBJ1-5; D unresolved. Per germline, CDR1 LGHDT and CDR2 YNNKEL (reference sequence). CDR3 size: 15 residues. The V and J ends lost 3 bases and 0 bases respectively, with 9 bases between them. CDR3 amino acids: CASSHPGYSNQPQHF. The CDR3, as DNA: TGTGCCAGCAGCCACCCCGGGTATAGCAATCAGCCCCAGCATTTT. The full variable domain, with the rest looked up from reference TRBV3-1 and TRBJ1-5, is DTAVSQTPKYLVTQMGNDKSIKCEQNLGHDTMYWYKQDSKKFLKIMFSYNNKELIINETVPNRFSPKSPDKAHLNLHINSLELGDSAVYFCASSHPGYSNQPQHFGDGTRLSIL.

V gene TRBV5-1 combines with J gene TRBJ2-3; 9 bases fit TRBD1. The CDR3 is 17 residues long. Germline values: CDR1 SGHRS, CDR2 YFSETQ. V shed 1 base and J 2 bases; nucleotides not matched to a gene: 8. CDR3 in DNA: TGCGCCAGCAGCTTGCCCGGACAGGGGAAGTTCACAGATACGCAGTATTTT. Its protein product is CASSLPGQGKFTDTQYF.

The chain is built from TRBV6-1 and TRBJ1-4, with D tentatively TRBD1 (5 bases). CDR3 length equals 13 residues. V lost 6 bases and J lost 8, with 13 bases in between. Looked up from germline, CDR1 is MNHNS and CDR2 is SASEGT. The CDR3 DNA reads TGTGCCAGCAGCCTAAGGACATCAGAAAAACTGTTTTTT. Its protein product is CASSLRTSEKLFF.

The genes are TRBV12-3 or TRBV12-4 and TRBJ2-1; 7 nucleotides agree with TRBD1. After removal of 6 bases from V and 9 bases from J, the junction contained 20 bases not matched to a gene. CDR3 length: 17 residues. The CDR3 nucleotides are TGTGCCAGCAGCCGCAGACAGGGCCTCAGTAGTAATGGTGAGCAGTTCTTC. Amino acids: CASSRRQGLSSNGEQFF.

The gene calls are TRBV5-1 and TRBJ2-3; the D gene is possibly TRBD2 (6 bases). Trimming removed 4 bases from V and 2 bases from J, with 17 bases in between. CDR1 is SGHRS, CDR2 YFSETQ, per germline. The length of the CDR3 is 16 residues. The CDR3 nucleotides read TGCGCCAGCAGCCCAACCGGGACTCTAGTCACAGATACGCAGTATTTT. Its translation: CASSPTGTLVTDTQYF.

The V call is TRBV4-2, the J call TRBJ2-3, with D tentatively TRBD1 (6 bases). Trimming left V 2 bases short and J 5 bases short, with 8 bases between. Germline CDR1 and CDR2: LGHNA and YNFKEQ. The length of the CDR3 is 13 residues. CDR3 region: CASSQLQGDTQYF. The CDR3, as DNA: TGTGCCAGCAGCCAATTACAGGGAGATACGCAGTATTTT.

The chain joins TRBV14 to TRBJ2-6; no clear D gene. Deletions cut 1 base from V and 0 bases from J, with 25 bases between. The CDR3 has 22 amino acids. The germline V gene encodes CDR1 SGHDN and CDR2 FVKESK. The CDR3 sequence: CASSQVPLSHPIGLSGANVLTF. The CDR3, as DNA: TGTGCCAGCAGCCAAGTACCGCTAAGCCACCCTATAGGCCTCTCTGGGGCCAACGTCCTGACTTTC.